This T cell receptor (beta chain) was identified in a study of T cell responses to AZD1222 COVID-19 vaccine. Study-wide points: Just five to seven people given AZD1222 tested seropositive at baseline.

The V and J ends lost 7 bases and 8 bases respectively, with 15 bases between them. CDR1 is SEHNR and CDR2 is FQNEAQ in the germline V gene (reference sequence). The CDR3 spans 13 residues. Produced via immunoSEQ multiplex PCR; TCRdb's table is partial and in-frame only. Here the sample spans roughly 100,000 clones, 89% being singletons. This clone was recorded once. What it recognizes is unknown. The sequencing used peripheral blood, collected on day 0 of AZD1222 vaccination. This TCR derives from an adult in good health. The chain combines TRBV7-9 with TRBJ2-1; TRBD2 is a possible D gene (6 bases). As DNA, the CDR3 is TGTGCCAGCATCTCCCGGGGGATTGATGAGCAGTTCTTC. Translating gives CASISRGIDEQFF.